This T cell receptor (beta chain) was found in a study of OX40 agonist ivuxolimab in advanced cancers. Across the study: Patients treated during dose escalation were battling hepatocellular carcinoma, melanoma, renal cell or head and neck cancer. Aged roughly 23 to 90 with a mean of about 63 years, they were 75% to 85% male. Patients with prior anti-PD-1, anti-PD-L1 or anti-CTLA-4 therapy were eligible; 35% to 45% had some.

Germline CDR1 is SNHLY and CDR2 is FYNNEI. The CDR3 is made up of 15 amino acids. V was cut by 4 bases and J by 1 base, with 13 bases left in between. A word on this clone: Its antigen is not known.

Generated by immunoSEQ multiplex PCR, the TCRdb table keeps only in-frame clones and is missing some. The data contain 78,000 or so clones, around 94% of them singletons. Study-wide points: The antigen specificity of the peripheral T cells (those that were expanded) was not determined.

Sequencing was performed on CD4+ or CD8+ T cells sorted from blood, taken in a trial of the OX40 agonist ivuxolimab. The receptor comes from an adult with an advanced solid tumor such as melanoma, head and neck, liver or kidney cancer. The V call is TRBV2, the J call TRBJ1-1, with a weak D call TRBD1 (6 bases). The CDR3 region has the DNA TGTGCCAGCAGTGGGGGGCAAGGGAGGAACACTGAAGCTTTCTTT. It encodes CASSGGQGRNTEAFF.